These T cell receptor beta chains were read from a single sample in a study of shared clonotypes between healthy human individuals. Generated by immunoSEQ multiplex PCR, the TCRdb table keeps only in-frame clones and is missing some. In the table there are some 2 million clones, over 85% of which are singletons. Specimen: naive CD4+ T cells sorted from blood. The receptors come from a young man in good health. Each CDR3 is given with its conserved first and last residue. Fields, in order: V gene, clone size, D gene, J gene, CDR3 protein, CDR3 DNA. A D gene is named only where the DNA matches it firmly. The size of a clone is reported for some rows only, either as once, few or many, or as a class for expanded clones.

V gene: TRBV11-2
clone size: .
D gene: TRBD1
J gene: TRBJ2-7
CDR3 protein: CASSSYPGQGGEQYF
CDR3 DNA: TGTGCCAGCAGCTCCTACCCGGGACAGGGGGGCGAGCAGTACTTC

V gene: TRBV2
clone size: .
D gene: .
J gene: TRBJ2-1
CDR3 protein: CASSPGNEQFF
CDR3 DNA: TGTGCCAGCAGTCCAGGGAATGAGCAGTTCTTC

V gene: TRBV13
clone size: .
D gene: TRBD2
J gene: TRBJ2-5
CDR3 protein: CASSRGLAGVGTQYF
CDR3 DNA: TGTGCCAGCAGCAGGGGACTAGCGGGAGTTGGGACCCAGTACTTC

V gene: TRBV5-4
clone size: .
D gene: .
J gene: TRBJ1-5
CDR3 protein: CASSNTTGEAFNQPQHF
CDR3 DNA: TGTGCCAGCAGCAATACGACAGGCGAAGCCTTCAATCAGCCCCAGCATTTT

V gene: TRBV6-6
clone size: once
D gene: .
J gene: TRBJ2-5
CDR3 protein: CASRISQETQYF
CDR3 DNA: TGTGCCAGCAGGATTTCCCAAGAGACCCAGTACTTC

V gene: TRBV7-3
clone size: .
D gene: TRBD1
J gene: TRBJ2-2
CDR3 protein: CASSEQGAYTGELFF
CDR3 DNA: TGTGCCAGCAGCGAACAGGGGGCCTATACCGGGGAGCTGTTTTTT

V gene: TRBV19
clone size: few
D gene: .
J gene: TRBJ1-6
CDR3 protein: CASSIDSNNSPLHF
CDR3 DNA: TGTGCCAGTAGTATTGACAGCAATAATTCACCCCTCCACTTT

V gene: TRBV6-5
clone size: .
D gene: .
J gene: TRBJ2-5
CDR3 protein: CASSGIQETQYF
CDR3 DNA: TGTGCCAGCAGCGGAATCCAAGAGACCCAGTACTTC

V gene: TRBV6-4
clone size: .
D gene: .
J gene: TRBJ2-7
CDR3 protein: CASSDRPGRDEQYF
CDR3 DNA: TGTGCCAGCAGTGACCGACCGGGGCGGGACGAGCAGTACTTC

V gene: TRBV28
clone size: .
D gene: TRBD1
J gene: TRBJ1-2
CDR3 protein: CASSSGTGGGYGYTF
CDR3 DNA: TGTGCCAGCAGTTCCGGGACAGGGGGAGGTTATGGCTACACCTTC

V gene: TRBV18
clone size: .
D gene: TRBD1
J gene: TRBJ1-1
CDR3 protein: CASSPPQGGGFEAFF
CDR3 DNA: TGTGCCAGCTCACCACCGCAGGGGGGGGGTTTTGAAGCTTTCTTT

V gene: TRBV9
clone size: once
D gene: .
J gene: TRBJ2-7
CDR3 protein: CASSLKQGPAYEQYF
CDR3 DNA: TGTGCCAGCAGCCTCAAGCAGGGTCCAGCCTACGAGCAGTACTTC

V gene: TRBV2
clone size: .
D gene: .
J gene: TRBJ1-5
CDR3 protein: CASSEMGMALGPQHF
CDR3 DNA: TGTGCCAGCAGTGAAATGGGGATGGCTTTAGGGCCCCAGCATTTT

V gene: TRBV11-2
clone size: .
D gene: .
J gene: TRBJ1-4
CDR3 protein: CASSNRQGAGEKLFF
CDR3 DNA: TGTGCCAGCAGCAACAGACAAGGGGCAGGAGAAAAACTGTTTTTT

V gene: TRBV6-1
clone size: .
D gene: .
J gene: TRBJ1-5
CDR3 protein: CASGSSRVGQPQHF
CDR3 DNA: TGTGCCAGCGGATCGAGCAGGGTGGGCCAGCCCCAGCATTTT

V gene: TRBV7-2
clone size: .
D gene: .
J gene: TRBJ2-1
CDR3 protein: CASLQRPYNEQFF
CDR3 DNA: TGTGCCAGCCTCCAGCGTCCCTACAATGAGCAGTTCTTC

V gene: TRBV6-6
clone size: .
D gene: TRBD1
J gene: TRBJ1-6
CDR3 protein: CASRGDRDNSPLHF
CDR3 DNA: TGTGCCAGCAGGGGGGACAGGGATAATTCACCCCTCCACTTT

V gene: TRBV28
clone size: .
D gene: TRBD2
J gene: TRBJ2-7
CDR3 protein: CASSPPSGGIKLEQYF
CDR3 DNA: TGTGCCAGCAGTCCCCCTAGCGGGGGCATAAAACTGGAGCAGTACTTC

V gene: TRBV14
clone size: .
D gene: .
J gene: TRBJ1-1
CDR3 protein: CASSQGRRDTEAFF
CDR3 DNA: TGTGCCAGCAGCCAAGGACGGCGGGACACTGAAGCTTTCTTT

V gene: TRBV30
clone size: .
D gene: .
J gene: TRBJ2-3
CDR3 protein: CAWALLAADTQYF
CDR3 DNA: TGTGCCTGGGCACTTTTAGCGGCAGATACGCAGTATTTT

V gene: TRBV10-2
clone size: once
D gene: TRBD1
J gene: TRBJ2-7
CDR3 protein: CASSRTGGSYEQYF
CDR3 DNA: TGCGCCAGCAGTAGGACAGGGGGCTCCTACGAGCAGTACTTC

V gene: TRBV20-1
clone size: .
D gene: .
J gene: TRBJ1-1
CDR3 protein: CSARGRTEAFF
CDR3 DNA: TGCAGTGCTAGAGGACGGACTGAAGCTTTCTTT

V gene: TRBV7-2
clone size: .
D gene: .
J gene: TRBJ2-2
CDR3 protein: CASSPWNTNTGELFF
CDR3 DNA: TGTGCCAGCAGCCCGTGGAACACGAACACCGGGGAGCTGTTTTTT

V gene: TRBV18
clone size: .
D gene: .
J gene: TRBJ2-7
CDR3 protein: CASSPTEGVAGYSYEQYF
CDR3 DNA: TGTGCCAGCTCACCGACAGAGGGGGTAGCGGGCTACTCCTACGAGCAGTACTTC

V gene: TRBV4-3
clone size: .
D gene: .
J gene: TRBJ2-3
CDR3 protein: CASSQDVGTDTQYF
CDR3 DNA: TGCGCCAGCAGCCAAGATGTGGGCACAGATACGCAGTATTTT

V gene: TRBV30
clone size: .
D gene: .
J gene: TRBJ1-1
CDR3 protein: CAWSGWGFGTEAFF
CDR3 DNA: TGTGCCTGGAGTGGTTGGGGATTTGGCACTGAAGCTTTCTTT

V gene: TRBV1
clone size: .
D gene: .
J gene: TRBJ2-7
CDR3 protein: CTSRQVGIVNYEQYF
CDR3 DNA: TGCACCAGCAGACAAGTGGGGATCGTCAACTACGAGCAGTACTTC

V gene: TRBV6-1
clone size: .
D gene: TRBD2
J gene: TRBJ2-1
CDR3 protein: CASSERTSGYNEQFF
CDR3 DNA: TGTGCCAGCAGTGAACGGACTAGCGGGTACAATGAGCAGTTCTTC

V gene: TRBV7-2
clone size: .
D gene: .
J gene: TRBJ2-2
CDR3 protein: CASSLPRASGTGELFF
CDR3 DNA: TGTGCCAGCAGCCTCCCCCGGGCCTCAGGCACCGGGGAGCTGTTTTTT

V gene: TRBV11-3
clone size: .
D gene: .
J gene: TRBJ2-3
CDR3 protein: CASSLGASALSTDTQYF
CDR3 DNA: TGTGCCAGCAGCTTGGGGGCTAGCGCCTTGAGCACAGATACGCAGTATTTT

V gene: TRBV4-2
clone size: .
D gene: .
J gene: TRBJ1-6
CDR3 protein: CASSQDFVVWRSPLHF
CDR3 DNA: TGTGCCAGCAGCCAAGATTTTGTGGTTTGGCGTTCACCCCTCCACTTT

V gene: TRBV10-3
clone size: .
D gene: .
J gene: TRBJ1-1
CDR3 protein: CAISQASNTEAFF
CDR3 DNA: TGTGCCATCAGTCAGGCTTCAAACACTGAAGCTTTCTTT

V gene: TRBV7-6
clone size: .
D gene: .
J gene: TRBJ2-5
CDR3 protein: CASSLFGNQETQYF
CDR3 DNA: TGTGCCAGCAGCTTATTTGGTAACCAGGAGACCCAGTACTTC

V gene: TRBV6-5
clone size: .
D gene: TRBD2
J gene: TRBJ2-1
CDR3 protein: CATTSGTSFLFF
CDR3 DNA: TGTGCCACCACCTCCGGGACTAGCTTCCTTTTCTTC

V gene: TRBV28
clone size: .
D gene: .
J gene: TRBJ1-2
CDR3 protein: CASTSSPGSDYGYTF
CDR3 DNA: TGTGCCAGCACCTCCTCCCCGGGGTCGGACTATGGCTACACCTTC

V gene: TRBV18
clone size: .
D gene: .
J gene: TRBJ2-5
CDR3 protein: CASSPRQGEETQYF
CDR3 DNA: TGTGCCAGCTCACCGAGGCAGGGTGAAGAGACCCAGTACTTC

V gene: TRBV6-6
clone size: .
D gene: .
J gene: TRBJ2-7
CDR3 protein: CASSYYQDSYEQYF
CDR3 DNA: TGTGCCAGCAGTTACTATCAGGATTCCTACGAGCAGTACTTC

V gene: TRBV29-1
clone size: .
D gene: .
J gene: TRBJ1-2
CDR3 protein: CSVDGGGQGNGYTF
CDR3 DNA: TGCAGCGTTGACGGGGGAGGGCAGGGGAATGGCTACACCTTC

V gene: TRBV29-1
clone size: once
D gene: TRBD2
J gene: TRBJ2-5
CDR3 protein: CSVGGGIGQETQYF
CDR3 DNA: TGCAGCGTTGGGGGGGGGATCGGCCAAGAGACCCAGTACTTC

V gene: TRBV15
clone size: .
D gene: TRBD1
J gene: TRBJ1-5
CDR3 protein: CATSSRQGVGQPQHF
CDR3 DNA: TGTGCCACCAGCAGTAGACAGGGAGTCGGGCAGCCCCAGCATTTT

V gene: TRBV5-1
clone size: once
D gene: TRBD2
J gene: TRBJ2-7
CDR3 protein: CASSLGEAGGVYEQYF
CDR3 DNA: TGCGCCAGCAGCTTGGGGGAAGCGGGAGGGGTCTACGAGCAGTACTTC

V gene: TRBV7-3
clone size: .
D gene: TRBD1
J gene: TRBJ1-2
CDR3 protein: CASSLTGEGGYTF
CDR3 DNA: TGTGCCAGCAGCCTTACAGGGGAGGGTGGCTACACCTTC

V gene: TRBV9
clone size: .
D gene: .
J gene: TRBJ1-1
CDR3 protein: CASSVWGATEAFF
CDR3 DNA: TGTGCCAGCAGCGTTTGGGGGGCTACTGAAGCTTTCTTT

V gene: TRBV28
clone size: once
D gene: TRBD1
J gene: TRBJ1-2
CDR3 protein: CASTPGGSINYGYTF
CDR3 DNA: TGTGCCAGCACTCCAGGGGGTTCCATAAACTATGGCTACACCTTC

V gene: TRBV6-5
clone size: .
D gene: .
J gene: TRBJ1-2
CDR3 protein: CASSYSEGRGGYTF
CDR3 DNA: TGTGCCAGCAGTTACTCGGAGGGGCGCGGAGGCTACACCTTC

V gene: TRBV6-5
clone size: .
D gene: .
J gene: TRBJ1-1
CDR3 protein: CASSYSMAANTEAFF
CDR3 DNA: TGTGCCAGCAGTTACTCTATGGCAGCGAACACTGAAGCTTTCTTT

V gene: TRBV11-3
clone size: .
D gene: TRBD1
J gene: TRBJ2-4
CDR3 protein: CASSLGKGGQLENIQYF
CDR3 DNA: TGTGCCAGCAGCTTAGGGAAAGGGGGACAGTTGGAAAACATTCAGTACTTC

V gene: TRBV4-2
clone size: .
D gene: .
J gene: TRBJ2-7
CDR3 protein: CASSQVTGGPLDYEQYF
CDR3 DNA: TGTGCCAGCAGCCAAGTGACGGGGGGCCCTTTGGACTACGAGCAGTACTTC

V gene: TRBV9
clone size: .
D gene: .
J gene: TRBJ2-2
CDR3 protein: CASSVELGTGELFF
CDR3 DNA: TGTGCCAGCAGCGTAGAGTTAGGCACCGGGGAGCTGTTTTTT

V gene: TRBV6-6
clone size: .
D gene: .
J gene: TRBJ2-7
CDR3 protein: CASSTTGTSSYEQYF
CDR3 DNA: TGTGCCAGCAGTACCACCGGGACCAGCTCCTACGAGCAGTACTTC

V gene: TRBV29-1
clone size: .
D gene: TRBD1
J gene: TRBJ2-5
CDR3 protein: CSLTGTGGGETQYF
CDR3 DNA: TGCAGCCTGACCGGGACAGGGGGCGGAGAGACCCAGTACTTC

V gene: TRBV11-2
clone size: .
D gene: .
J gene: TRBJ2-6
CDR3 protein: CASSSQVSGANVLTF
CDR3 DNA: TGTGCCAGCAGTTCTCAGGTCTCTGGGGCCAACGTCCTGACTTTC

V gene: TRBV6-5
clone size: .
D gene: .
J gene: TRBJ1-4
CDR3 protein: CASTRGPNEKLFF
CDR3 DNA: TGTGCCAGCACTCGGGGCCCGAATGAAAAACTGTTTTTT

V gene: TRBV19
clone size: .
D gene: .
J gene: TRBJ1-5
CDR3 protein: CASSMLGVGNQPQHF
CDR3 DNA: TGTGCCAGTAGTATGTTGGGGGTTGGCAATCAGCCCCAGCATTTT

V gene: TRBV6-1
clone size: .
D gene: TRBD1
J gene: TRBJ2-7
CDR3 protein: CASSATGVDEQYF
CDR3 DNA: TGTGCCAGCAGTGCGACAGGGGTCGATGAGCAGTACTTC

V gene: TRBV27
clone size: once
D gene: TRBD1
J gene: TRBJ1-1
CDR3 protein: CASSTQGTGTEAFF
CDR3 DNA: TGTGCCAGCAGTACACAGGGGACGGGCACTGAAGCTTTCTTT